This T cell receptor beta chain was sequenced for a study of cytomegalovirus exposure and HLA in healthy donors. The study's findings and limits: In a later analysis, productive TCRs from donors in an Asian-associated ancestry cluster reportedly carried fewer N-insertions than the cohort mean. A missense DCLRE1C variant was associated with V- and J-gene trimming of TCR beta chains in a later analysis, and an independent cohort replicated the association.

This PCR relied on a set of 60 Vbeta primers and 13 Jbeta primers. The repertoire was sequenced with immunoSEQ multiplex PCR; TCRdb's copy has only in-frame clones and lacks some. The sample lists approximately 140,000 clones, 60% to 85% occurring once. Concerning this clone: The antigen remains unidentified.

This TCR derives from a man aged 35-49 years in good health and CMV-seropositive. The material sequenced was PBMCs.

Here the CDR3 DNA reads TGTGCTAGTGCCCCCCCCGGACTCAGGCCCCAGCATTTT. Protein sequence: CASAPPGLRPQHF. The chain uses TRBV12-5 and TRBJ1-5; D is uncertain. Trimming pared 7 bases from V and 9 bases from J, leaving 16 bases between. Germline CDR1 and CDR2: LGHNT and FRNRAP. This CDR3 has 13 residues.